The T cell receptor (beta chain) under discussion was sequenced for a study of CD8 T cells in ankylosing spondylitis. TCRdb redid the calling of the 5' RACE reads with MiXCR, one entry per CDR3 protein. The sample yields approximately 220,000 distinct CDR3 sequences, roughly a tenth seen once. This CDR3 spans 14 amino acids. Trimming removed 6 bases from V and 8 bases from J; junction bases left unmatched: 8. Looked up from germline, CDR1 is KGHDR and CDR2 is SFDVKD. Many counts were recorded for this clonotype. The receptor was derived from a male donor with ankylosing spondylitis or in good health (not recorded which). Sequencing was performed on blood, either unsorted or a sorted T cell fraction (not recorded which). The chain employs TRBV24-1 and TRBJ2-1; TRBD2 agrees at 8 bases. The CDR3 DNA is TGTGCCACCAGTCATTCGGGGGGGCGGGATGAGCAGTTCTTC. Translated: CATSHSGGRDEQFF.